The 14 T cell receptor beta chains below come from one sample, sequenced in a study of T cell repertoires in cytomegalovirus infection. These receptors have no identified antigens. Using its own MiXCR run on the reads, TCRdb lists one record per CDR3 protein. Of around 800,000 distinct CDR3 sequences listed, around a third were seen once; the top ten hold over 10%. This specimen was cultured CD8+ T cells from PBMCs, taken from culture after CMV antigen stimulation. The receptors shown here come from a human donor in good health (CMV status not recorded). Some clones in this sample may be carry-over from other donors' samples.

V gene TRBV28 combines with J gene TRBJ1-1; no clear D gene. V was cut by 1 base and J by 5 bases, with 17 bases left in between. Germline V gene sequence: CDR1 MDHEN, CDR2 SYDVKM. CDR3 length: 16 residues. CDR3 in DNA: TGTGCCAGCAGTTTATTAGGCCTACCCACTAGGACTGAAGCTTTCTTT. Translation: CASSLLGLPTRTEAFF.

Remarks on this clonotype: A read error is possible here, since a much larger clone lies one base away. The chain combines TRBV27 with TRBJ1-2; 10 bases agree with TRBD1. V was pared by 4 bases and J by 4 bases, with 3 bases of the junction left unmatched. The V gene's germline CDR1 is MNHEY and CDR2 SMNVEV (reference sequence). This CDR3 has 14 residues. CDR3 region: CASSWTGGSYGYTF. As DNA, the CDR3 is TGTGCCAGCAGTTGGACAGGGGGAAGCTATGGCTACACCTTC.

There are a few counts of this clonotype. The rearrangement joins TRBV2 to TRBJ1-1; no firm D call. The CDR3 has 13 residues. Deletions cut 7 bases from V and 4 bases from J, with 13 bases between. Germline lookup yields CDR1 SNHLY and CDR2 FYNNEI. In DNA form, the CDR3 reads TGTGCCAGCAAAGGACGGATAATCACTGAAGCTTTCTTT. As protein: CASKGRIITEAFF.

The chain uses TRBV6-5 and TRBJ2-1; D possibly corresponds to TRBD1 (6 bases). The CDR3 is made up of 17 amino acids. Trimming pared 2 bases from V and 4 bases from J, leaving 18 bases between. The germline V gene has CDR1 MNHEY and CDR2 SVGAGI. CDR3 sequence reads: CASSYAVAGVGYNEQFF. In DNA, the CDR3 is TGTGCCAGCAGTTACGCTGTAGCAGGGGTCGGGTACAATGAGCAGTTCTTC.

The chain recombines TRBV20-1 with TRBJ1-1; 9 bases line up with TRBD1. CDR3 length equals 14 residues. CDR1 and CDR2 from the germline V gene are DFQATT and SNEGSKA (reference sequence). V shed 3 bases and J 4 bases; nucleotides not matched to a gene: 6. The CDR3 bases are TGCAGTGCTAGGGGACAGGGTCCGTTCACTGAAGCTTTCTTT. As protein: CSARGQGPFTEAFF.

This clonotype was observed a handful of times. This rearrangement joins TRBV7-6 to TRBJ2-5; a weak D match, TRBD2 (5 bases). V lost 3 bases and J lost 2, with 7 bases in between. CDR3 length: 13 amino acids. The germline CDR1 and CDR2 sequences are SGHVS and FNYEAQ. The DNA for the CDR3 is TGTGCCAGCAGCTTCGGGGTACAAGAGACCCAGTACTTC. It specifies CASSFGVQETQYF.

In this sample, this clonotype turned up a few times. The chain carries TRBV7-9 and TRBJ2-7; tentative D call: TRBD1 (6 bases). The germline V gene encodes CDR1 SEHNR and CDR2 FQNEAQ (reference sequence). V lost 5 bases, J lost 4 bases, and 15 bases lay in between. CDR3 length: 14 residues. CDR3 nucleotide sequence: TGTGCCAGCAGCCTAACCGGGACAATATACGAGCAGTACTTC. It specifies CASSLTGTIYEQYF.

This clonotype was observed a few times. The chain combines TRBV3-1 with TRBJ1-5; D call uncertain. V lost 8 bases to trimming and J lost 7 bases, with 6 bases between them. Looked up from germline, CDR1 is LGHDT and CDR2 is YNNKEL (reference sequence). This CDR3 is built from 10 residues. The CDR3, as DNA: TGTGCCAGCCCCCGGCAGCCCCAGCATTTT. It is translated as CASPRQPQHF.

This chain links TRBV5-1 with TRBJ2-7; 10 bases line up with TRBD1. CDR1 is SGHRS, CDR2 YFSETQ, per germline. CDR3 length: 15 residues. V gave up 0 bases and J gave up 6 bases; unmatched junction bases: 6. The CDR3 protein is CASSLGQGAPGEQYV. DNA for the CDR3: TGCGCCAGCAGCTTGGGACAGGGGGCGCCAGGCGAGCAGTACGTC.

The table lists this clonotype with many counts. The chain carries TRBV6-5 and TRBJ1-5; D gene ambiguous. Trimming stripped 7 bases from V and 0 bases from J, with 10 bases between. Germline CDR1 is MNHEY and CDR2 is SVGAGI. The CDR3 is 14 amino acids. In DNA, the CDR3 is TGTGCCAGCAACACTGGAAATAGCAATCAGCCCCAGCATTTT. Its protein is CASNTGNSNQPQHF.

With respect to this clonotype: A junction end diverges from the germline sequence, so it may reflect a read error. The CDR3 is CVSSLLGNTEAFF. In DNA, the CDR3 is TGTGTCAGCAGCTTACTTGGGAACACTGAAGCTTTCTTT. This rearrangement joins TRBV7-9 to TRBJ1-1; D is unclear. Per the germline V gene, CDR1 is SEHNR and CDR2 is FQNEAQ (reference sequence). The CDR3 totals 13 residues.

This clonotype has just one count. The CDR3 nucleotides are TGTGCCAGCAGCTCAGAATGGACAGGGGGCTATGGCTACACCTTC. It is translated as CASSSEWTGGYGYTF. This chain connects TRBV7-4 to TRBJ1-2, with 10 bases that match TRBD1. J lost 4 bases, V lost 4 bases, and 6 bases had no gene match. The CDR3 spans 15 residues. CDR1 is SGHVT, CDR2 SQSDAQ, per germline.

This clonotype was seen at least ten times. The chain is built from TRBV12-3 or TRBV12-4 and TRBJ1-2; tentative D call: TRBD1 (6 bases). Between the trimmed V and J ends, which lost 5 bases and 6 bases, there was a span of 16 bases. The CDR3 is made up of 14 amino acids. The CDR3 loop is CASSQSQGPNGYTF. The CDR3 nucleotides are TGTGCCAGCAGTCAGTCACAGGGCCCGAATGGCTACACCTTC.

A single count supports this clonotype. The chain combines TRBV6-1 with TRBJ2-1, with 7 bases that match TRBD1. Looked up from germline, CDR1 is MNHNS and CDR2 is SASEGT. The CDR3 sequence is 17 residues long. The V and J ends lost 6 bases and 3 bases, in that order; junction bases with no gene match: 14. This CDR3 is CASSDSNQGVHYNEQFF. CDR3 in DNA: TGTGCCAGCAGCGATAGTAATCAGGGGGTGCACTACAATGAGCAGTTCTTC.